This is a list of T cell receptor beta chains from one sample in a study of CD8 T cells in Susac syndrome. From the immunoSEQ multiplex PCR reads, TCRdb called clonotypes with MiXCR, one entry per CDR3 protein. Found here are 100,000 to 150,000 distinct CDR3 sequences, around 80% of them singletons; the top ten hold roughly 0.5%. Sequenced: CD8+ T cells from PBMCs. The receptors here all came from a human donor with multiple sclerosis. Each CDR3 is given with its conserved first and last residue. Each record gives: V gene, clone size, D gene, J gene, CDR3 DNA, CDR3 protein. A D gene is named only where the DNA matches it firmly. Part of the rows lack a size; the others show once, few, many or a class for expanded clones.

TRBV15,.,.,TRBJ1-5,TGTGCCACCACCCGTTCCCGGCCAAAGAGCAATCAGCCCCAGCATTTT,CATTRSRPKSNQPQHF
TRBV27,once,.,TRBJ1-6,TGTGCCAGCTGGAAGGGGAGCTCCTATAATTCACCCCTCCACTTT,CASWKGSSYNSPLHF
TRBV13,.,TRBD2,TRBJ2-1,TGTGCCAGCAGCCTCCGACTAGCGGTTTACGAGCAGTTCTTC,CASSLRLAVYEQFF
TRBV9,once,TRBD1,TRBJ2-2,TGTGCCAGCAGCGTAGGTTTTGCCGGGACAGGGTCTGGCGGGGAGCTGTTTTTT,CASSVGFAGTGSGGELFF
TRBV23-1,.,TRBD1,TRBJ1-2,TGCGCCAGCAGGCTACCGGGACAGAGAAACTATGGCTACACCTTC,CASRLPGQRNYGYTF
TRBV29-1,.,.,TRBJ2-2,TGCAGCGTTGAAGAAGCGGTCACCGGGGAGCTGTTTTTT,CSVEEAVTGELFF
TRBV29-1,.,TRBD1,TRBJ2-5,TGCAGCGTTGAGAACACAGGGGGCAACGAGACCCAGTACTTC,CSVENTGGNETQYF
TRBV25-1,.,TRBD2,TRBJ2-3,TGTGCCAGCAGTGTGCGCGGGGGGCAGACTACGCAGTATTTT,CASSVRGGQTTQYF
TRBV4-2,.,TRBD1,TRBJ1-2,TGTGCCAGCAGCCCCAGTACAGGGGTCCCCTATGGCTACACCTTC,CASSPSTGVPYGYTF
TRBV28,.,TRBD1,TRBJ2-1,TGTGCCAGCAGAATCCTGACAGGGTTGGGGTACAATGAGCAGTTCTTC,CASRILTGLGYNEQFF
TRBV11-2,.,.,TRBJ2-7,TGTGCCAGCAGCTTAGTAGGCTACGAGCAGTACTTC,CASSLVGYEQYF
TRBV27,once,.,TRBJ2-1,TGTGCCAGCAGAGACACCCACTCCTACAATGAGCAGTTCTTC,CASRDTHSYNEQFF
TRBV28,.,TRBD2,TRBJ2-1,TGTGCCAGCAGTCCTCGACTAGCGGGGGCGACCAATGAGCAGTTCTTC,CASSPRLAGATNEQFF
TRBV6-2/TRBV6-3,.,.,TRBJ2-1,TGTGCCAGCAGTTACACAGGCGGCCCTTACAATGAGCAGTTCTTC,CASSYTGGPYNEQFF
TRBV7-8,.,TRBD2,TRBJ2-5,TGTGCCAGCAGCTTAGTGCCTAGCGGGAGGGAAGAGACCCGGTACTTC,CASSLVPSGREETRYF
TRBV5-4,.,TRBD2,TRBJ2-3,TGTGCCAGCAGCTTGGAAGGACTAGCGGGGGCTAGCACAGATACGCAGTATTTT,CASSLEGLAGASTDTQYF